The rows below give T cell receptor beta chains drawn from one sample of a study of shared clonotypes between healthy human individuals. Generated by immunoSEQ multiplex PCR, the TCRdb table keeps only in-frame clones and is missing some. The repertoire includes 200,000 to 250,000 clones, about 69% of them detected once, and around 10% sits in the top ten. What was sequenced was memory CD4+ T cells sorted from blood. The source is a man aged 25 to 40 in good health. Both conserved end residues are part of each CDR3. A D gene is named only where the DNA matches it firmly. For some rows the clone size is stated as once, few or many, or as a class when expanded; others skip it.

J gene: TRBJ1-2; V gene: TRBV2; D gene: -; clone size: -; CDR3 DNA: TGTGCCAGCAGTGCGGAGGGCGACTATGGCTACACCTTC; CDR3 protein: CASSAEGDYGYTF
J gene: TRBJ2-2; V gene: TRBV6-1; D gene: -; clone size: -; CDR3 DNA: TGTGCCAGCAGTGAAGCGCGGAGCTACGGGGAGCTGTTTTTT; CDR3 protein: CASSEARSYGELFF
J gene: TRBJ2-7; V gene: TRBV4-1; D gene: TRBD2; clone size: -; CDR3 DNA: TGCGCCAGCAGCCAAGTAGCGGGGTTGCCCTACGAGCAGTACTTC; CDR3 protein: CASSQVAGLPYEQYF
J gene: TRBJ2-3; V gene: TRBV5-1; D gene: -; clone size: -; CDR3 DNA: TGCGCCAGCAGAATAGAAGACAGAAGCACAGATACGCAGTATTTT; CDR3 protein: CASRIEDRSTDTQYF
J gene: TRBJ2-7; V gene: TRBV7-9; D gene: -; clone size: -; CDR3 DNA: TGTGCCAGCAGCTTGGGGGGACGTTACGAGCAGTACTTC; CDR3 protein: CASSLGGRYEQYF
J gene: TRBJ2-1; V gene: TRBV7-3; D gene: TRBD1; clone size: once; CDR3 DNA: TGTGCCAGCAGCACCCGACAGGGTTACAACAATGAGCAGTTCTTC; CDR3 protein: CASSTRQGYNNEQFF
J gene: TRBJ2-5; V gene: TRBV7-9; D gene: -; clone size: once; CDR3 DNA: TGTGCCAGCAGGTTTTCGGGCAGGGGAGTATTGGAGACCCAGTACTTC; CDR3 protein: CASRFSGRGVLETQYF
J gene: TRBJ2-1; V gene: TRBV5-4; D gene: -; clone size: once; CDR3 DNA: TGTGCCAGCAGCTTGGTTCCAAAGAGCTCCTACAATGAGCAGTTCTTC; CDR3 protein: CASSLVPKSSYNEQFF
J gene: TRBJ2-7; V gene: TRBV5-1; D gene: -; clone size: -; CDR3 DNA: TGCGCCAGCAGCTTGGGGACCGGTGTGGGTAGGCTAGATGCCTACGAGCAGTACTTC; CDR3 protein: CASSLGTGVGRLDAYEQYF
J gene: TRBJ1-1; V gene: TRBV2; D gene: -; clone size: once; CDR3 DNA: TGTGCCAGCAGCGAAAGTAACGTGAACACTGAAGCTTTCTTT; CDR3 protein: CASSESNVNTEAFF
J gene: TRBJ2-2; V gene: TRBV11-2; D gene: -; clone size: few; CDR3 DNA: TGTGCCAGCAGCTTTGTGAACACCGGGGAGCTGTTTTTT; CDR3 protein: CASSFVNTGELFF
J gene: TRBJ2-7; V gene: TRBV10-3; D gene: TRBD2; clone size: -; CDR3 DNA: TGTGCCATCAGTCTAGCGGGAGCCTCATACGAGCAGTACTTC; CDR3 protein: CAISLAGASYEQYF
J gene: TRBJ2-1; V gene: TRBV9; D gene: TRBD2; clone size: few; CDR3 DNA: TGTGCCAGCAGCGTGGACCCACCGGGAGGTGCCTACAATGAGCAGTTCTTC; CDR3 protein: CASSVDPPGGAYNEQFF
J gene: TRBJ1-5; V gene: TRBV2; D gene: -; clone size: many; CDR3 DNA: TGTGCCAGCAGTGAACAGGGCATAGACGTGAATCAGCCCCAGCATTTT; CDR3 protein: CASSEQGIDVNQPQHF
J gene: TRBJ2-1; V gene: TRBV7-7; D gene: TRBD2; clone size: once; CDR3 DNA: TGTGCCAGCAGCTTAGGCCTAGCGGGAGGGTATAATGAGCAGTTCTTC; CDR3 protein: CASSLGLAGGYNEQFF
J gene: TRBJ2-1; V gene: TRBV6-1; D gene: -; clone size: once; CDR3 DNA: TGTGCCGCCTCCGAATGGGGCGGCCACAATGAGCAGTTCTTC; CDR3 protein: CAASEWGGHNEQFF
J gene: TRBJ2-3; V gene: TRBV6-1; D gene: -; clone size: -; CDR3 DNA: TGTGCCAGCAGTGAAACAGGCGATACGCAGTATTTT; CDR3 protein: CASSETGDTQYF
J gene: TRBJ2-5; V gene: TRBV7-3; D gene: -; clone size: -; CDR3 DNA: TGTGCCAGCAGCTTAGCAGAGACCCAGTACTTC; CDR3 protein: CASSLAETQYF
J gene: TRBJ1-1; V gene: TRBV19; D gene: TRBD1; clone size: -; CDR3 DNA: TGTGCCAGTAGCCCGGACAGGGGGTCCACTGAAGCTTTCTTT; CDR3 protein: CASSPDRGSTEAFF
J gene: TRBJ1-4; V gene: TRBV4-1; D gene: -; clone size: -; CDR3 DNA: TGCGCCAGCAGCCATAGAGAAGTGACAGGTAGTGACTCACTGTTTTTT; CDR3 protein: CASSHREVTGSDSLFF
J gene: TRBJ1-3; V gene: TRBV9; D gene: -; clone size: -; CDR3 DNA: TGTGCCAGCAGCTCCGGGACATTGGGAAACACCATATATTTT; CDR3 protein: CASSSGTLGNTIYF
J gene: TRBJ2-3; V gene: TRBV7-2; D gene: TRBD2; clone size: once; CDR3 DNA: TGTGCCAGCAGCTCCCGACTAGCGGGAGGTGGGGATACGCAGTATTTT; CDR3 protein: CASSSRLAGGGDTQYF
J gene: TRBJ2-3; V gene: TRBV5-1; D gene: -; clone size: -; CDR3 DNA: TGCGCCAGCAGCTTGGCCGCAGCGGGTACAGATACGCAGTATTTT; CDR3 protein: CASSLAAAGTDTQYF
J gene: TRBJ1-1; V gene: TRBV7-6; D gene: -; clone size: few; CDR3 DNA: TGTGCCAGCAGCCCCACCGCCAGGGGTGACACTGAAGCTTTCTTT; CDR3 protein: CASSPTARGDTEAFF
J gene: TRBJ2-7; V gene: TRBV11-3; D gene: -; clone size: -; CDR3 DNA: TGTGCCAGCAGCTTAGGACAAGGCGAAAGCTCCTACGAGCAGTACTTC; CDR3 protein: CASSLGQGESSYEQYF
J gene: TRBJ2-1; V gene: TRBV7-9; D gene: TRBD2; clone size: -; CDR3 DNA: TGTGCCAGCAGCTTAGCTCTAGCGGGTACCTACAATGAGCAGTTCTTC; CDR3 protein: CASSLALAGTYNEQFF
J gene: TRBJ2-1; V gene: TRBV6-5; D gene: -; clone size: few; CDR3 DNA: TGTGCCAGCAGTAAGACGACCTCAAGGGAGCAGTTCTTC; CDR3 protein: CASSKTTSREQFF
J gene: TRBJ2-3; V gene: TRBV7-2; D gene: TRBD2; clone size: -; CDR3 DNA: TGTGCCAGCCGAGGGACTAGCGTCTTCCCTAATACGCAGTATTTT; CDR3 protein: CASRGTSVFPNTQYF
J gene: TRBJ2-3; V gene: TRBV5-1; D gene: TRBD2; clone size: -; CDR3 DNA: TGCGCCAGCAGCACTGGGACTAGCGGGATGTGGGATACGCAGTATTTT; CDR3 protein: CASSTGTSGMWDTQYF
J gene: TRBJ2-7; V gene: TRBV7-2; D gene: TRBD1; clone size: -; CDR3 DNA: TGTGCCAGCAGCCGACAGCCGACAGGGAACAGCTACGAGCAGTACTTC; CDR3 protein: CASSRQPTGNSYEQYF
J gene: TRBJ2-1; V gene: TRBV7-2; D gene: TRBD2; clone size: -; CDR3 DNA: TGTGCCAGCAGCCCACAACCGCCGGGACTAGCGGATCGGTACAATGAGCAGTTCTTC; CDR3 protein: CASSPQPPGLADRYNEQFF
J gene: TRBJ1-1; V gene: TRBV10-2; D gene: -; clone size: once; CDR3 DNA: TGCGCCAGCAGCGCGGACAGACCCCCGTCGGGCACTGAAGCTTTCTTT; CDR3 protein: CASSADRPPSGTEAFF
J gene: TRBJ2-7; V gene: TRBV5-1; D gene: -; clone size: -; CDR3 DNA: TGCGCCAGCAGCTTGGCCGTGGGTGTACCACCCTACGAGCAGTACTTC; CDR3 protein: CASSLAVGVPPYEQYF
J gene: TRBJ2-7; V gene: TRBV5-6; D gene: -; clone size: -; CDR3 DNA: TGTGCCAGCAGACCGAGGGAGAGCCTCGGGCAGTACTTC; CDR3 protein: CASRPRESLGQYF
J gene: TRBJ1-5; V gene: TRBV6-4; D gene: TRBD1; clone size: -; CDR3 DNA: TGTGCCAGCAGTGCGTCGTCACAGGGGAATCAGCCCCAGCATTTT; CDR3 protein: CASSASSQGNQPQHF
J gene: TRBJ1-2; V gene: TRBV28; D gene: -; clone size: -; CDR3 DNA: TGTGCCAGCAGTCCACCGGACTCCTTGGACTATGGCTACACCTTC; CDR3 protein: CASSPPDSLDYGYTF
J gene: TRBJ2-7; V gene: TRBV6-1; D gene: TRBD1; clone size: -; CDR3 DNA: TGTGCCAGCAGGGCCACGGGACAGATCTACGAGCAGTACTTC; CDR3 protein: CASRATGQIYEQYF